This T cell receptor beta chain was captured in a study of a mutant IDH1 vaccine in newly diagnosed glioma (dated by TCRdb to the early 2020s). For context, the study as a whole: Across visits V03 through V10, patients got a total of eight vaccinations, given in weeks 1, 3, 5, 7, 11, 15, 19 and 23. Vaccination started 4-6 weeks after radiotherapy alone, or was given together with temozolomide cycles in the groups whose treatment included chemotherapy. The approximately 29 treated patients were around 62% male and roughly 38% female, with a mean age of approximately 40 years. Prior to enrollment, standard therapy consisting of radiotherapy alone, temozolomide alone, or radiochemotherapy with temozolomide had been administered to patients, with the combination being received by most patients. Six visits were used for peripheral blood collection: V03 (baseline), V05, V07, V10, V12 and V13. Longitudinal TCRB deep sequencing was performed for about two dozen treated patients wherever samples were available for exploratory analyses. Overall study results and their limits: Across multiple MHC alleles, vaccine-induced immune responses were seen in 93.3% of patients. Pseudoprogression appeared unrelated to alterations in the top peripheral T cell clonotypes detected by TCRB sequencing. The authors noted that analyses of patient blood samples could not be reproduced because of sample limitations. Selection of PBMC samples for TCRB deep sequencing was based on availability.

As for this clone: Its cognate antigen has yet to be identified. No base qualities exist here, and no much larger clone lies one base off it.

The sample's time point label, decoded: week 23, last vaccination. Every vaccine dose consisted of 300 ug of a 20-mer mutant IDH1 peptide in Montanide, administered subcutaneously together with topical imiquimod. The donors had newly diagnosed IDH1-mutant astrocytomas of WHO grade 3 or 4 that showed loss of nuclear ATRX. The samples were drawn from NOA16, a multicentre, single-arm, open-label phase I trial in Germany that tested a mutant IDH1 peptide vaccine in humans for the first time. Genomic DNA for TCRB sequencing was extracted from EDTA blood using the DNeasy Blood and Tissue Kit. Libraries were built with the immunoSEQ multiplex PCR assay. Following the manufacturer's protocol, the hsTCRB Kit was used to amplify rearranged TCR beta chain sequences. TCRB libraries were sequenced on an Illumina MiSeq. Processing in the source paper ran as follows. Demultiplexing, trimming and gene mapping were performed with the kit vendor's proprietary platform. TCRdb holds this immuneACCESS table with in-frame rearrangements only. Some clones are missing; in checked studies, unresolved V genes explain under half, and the rest has no known cause. The V and J calls and clone size come from that table; D and trimming were worked out from the DNA. The table for this sample lists tens of thousands of clones; under 90% of them were counted only once. The ten largest make up 13% of the sample.

The germline V gene provides CDR1 MDHEN and CDR2 SYDVKM. Germline trimming amounts to 5 bases on V and 4 bases on J, with 7 as the count of junction bases outside the gene matches. Inclusive of the bounding cysteine and phenylalanine, the CDR3 is 15 residues long. Only the CDR3 portion is preserved as DNA: 45 bases, with reading frame beginning at the first base. Specimen: PBMCs, collected from a glioma patient whose treatment included an IDH1 peptide vaccine. Rearrangement joined TRBV28 to TRBJ2-3, with 9 junctional bases fitting TRBD2. The TCR sequence derives from a man aged 18 to 29 with glioma. The DNA reads as follows: TGTGCCAGCAGTCTAATAGCGGGAGAGGCAGATACGCAGTATTTT. This codes for CASSLIAGEADTQYF.